These 30 T cell receptor beta chains were sequenced from one sample in a study of blood T cell repertoires in COVID-19. Clones were read by immunoSEQ multiplex PCR, and TCRdb kept only the in-frame ones, dropping some. The sample lists tens of thousands of clones; 80% were seen once. The sequencing sample was made of peripheral blood. All receptors derive from a man aged 60 to 75 with acute or convalescent COVID-19.

This clone has just a few counts. This chain uses TRBV5-4 with TRBJ2-5; tentatively, D is TRBD1 (7 bases). Trimming pared 4 bases from V and 4 bases from J, leaving 11 bases between. Per germline, CDR1 SGHNT and CDR2 YYREEE (reference sequence). This CDR3 has 13 amino acids. CDR3 sequence reads: CASSGGTVETQYF. The CDR3 DNA sequence: TGTGCCAGCAGCGGAGGGACAGTAGAGACCCAGTACTTC.

V is TRBV9 and J is TRBJ2-4; D perhaps matches TRBD1 (5 bases). From germline, CDR1 is SGDLS and CDR2 YYNGEE. Trimming removed 4 bases from V and 1 base from J, with 18 bases in between. The CDR3 loop spans 17 amino acids. The CDR3 DNA follows: TGTGCCAGCAGCTCATCCGACAGCTTAGGGGCCAAAAACATTCAGTACTTC. Amino acid sequence: CASSSSDSLGAKNIQYF.

This sequence joins TRBV27 and TRBJ1-1; D might be TRBD1 (6 bases). V dropped 5 bases and J dropped 4 bases, with 14 bases sitting between them. This CDR3 has 14 residues. Germline values: CDR1 MNHEY, CDR2 SMNVEV (reference sequence). CDR3 sequence reads: CASSPKQGSTEAFF. The CDR3 DNA is TGTGCCAGCAGTCCTAAACAGGGCAGCACTGAAGCTTTCTTT.

The CDR3 loop reads CAWSGSLLGNQPQHF. The CDR3 bases are TGTGCCTGGAGTGGGTCCCTGCTAGGCAATCAGCCCCAGCATTTT. The chain employs TRBV30 and TRBJ1-5; D gene ambiguous. This CDR3 comprises 15 residues. V was trimmed by 1 base and J by 2 bases, leaving 12 bases between them. Germline CDR1 is GTSNPN and CDR2 is SVGIG (reference sequence).

This clone was observed a few times. The genes are TRBV19 and TRBJ2-1; 8 positions agree with TRBD1. V lost 6 bases, J lost 6 bases, and 4 bases stayed unmatched. CDR1 is LNHDA and CDR2 is SQIVND in the germline V gene (reference sequence). This CDR3 is built from 13 residues. Written as DNA, the CDR3 is TGTGCCAGTAGGCAGGGGGCGATCAATGAGCAGTTCTTC. Translated, it gives CASRQGAINEQFF.

The rearrangement joins TRBV12-3 or TRBV12-4 to TRBJ1-6; D may be TRBD1 (5 bases). Between the trimmed V and J ends, which lost 7 bases and 10 bases, there was a span of 14 bases. The CDR3 runs 13 residues. Written as DNA, the CDR3 is TGTGCCAGCACAATGAACCGGGGGTCACCCCTCCACTTT. Encoded protein: CASTMNRGSPLHF.

The chain links TRBV19 to TRBJ2-5, with D possibly matching TRBD2 (7 bases). Between the trimmed V and J ends, which lost 1 base and 5 bases, there was a span of 14 bases. CDR1 is LNHDA and CDR2 is SQIVND in the germline V gene (reference sequence). The CDR3 totals 15 residues. CDR3 region: CASSIAGGARETQYF. The CDR3 DNA is TGTGCCAGTAGTATAGCTGGGGGGGCTCGGGAGACCCAGTACTTC.

CDR3 nucleotide sequence: TGCGCCAGCCGGACAGGTCCTGTGGGTGAAAAACTGTTTTTT. This sequence encodes CASRTGPVGEKLFF. The chain is built from TRBV5-1 and TRBJ1-4, with 7 nucleotides matching TRBD1. Germline V CDR1 and CDR2: SGHRS, YFSETQ. V dropped 7 bases and J dropped 7; count of bases not matched to a gene: 10. The CDR3 has 14 amino acids.

The rearrangement links TRBV4-1 to TRBJ2-7; 11 bases line up with TRBD1. Germline V gives CDR1 MGHRA, CDR2 YSYEKL. V lost 3 bases, J lost 4 bases, and 5 bases stayed unmatched. The CDR3 has 15 amino acids. The CDR3 DNA is TGCGCCAGCAGCCATGGGACAGGGGGGACGTACGAGCAGTACTTC. Its protein product is CASSHGTGGTYEQYF.

This chain links TRBV6-5 with TRBJ2-1, with 7 positions matching TRBD2. The length of the CDR3 is 15 residues. Per the germline V gene, CDR1 is MNHEY and CDR2 is SVGAGI. V shed 6 bases, J shed 2 bases, and the junction held 7 bases outside the gene matches. The CDR3 sequence: CASSTGGFTYNEQFF. CDR3 nucleotides: TGTGCCAGCAGCACCGGGGGGTTTACCTACAATGAGCAGTTCTTC.

The V gene is TRBV27, the J gene TRBJ2-1; D is possibly TRBD2 (6 bases). V was cut by 7 bases and J by 3 bases, with 16 bases left in between. The germline V gene encodes CDR1 MNHEY and CDR2 SMNVEV (reference sequence). The CDR3 runs 15 residues. The CDR3 loop reads CASNPRDSYYNEQFF. CDR3 bases: TGTGCCAGCAACCCCCGGGACTCCTACTACAATGAGCAGTTCTTC.

The chain combines TRBV19 with TRBJ1-2; a weak D match, TRBD1 (6 bases). The germline V and J ends were trimmed by 6 bases and 2 bases, with 10 bases remaining between them. This CDR3 is 13 amino acids long. Germline V gene sequence: CDR1 LNHDA, CDR2 SQIVND (reference sequence). Here the CDR3 DNA reads TGTGCCAGTAGCGGACAGACGAACTATGGCTACACCTTC. It specifies CASSGQTNYGYTF.

The chain is built from TRBV3-1 (or the pseudogene TRBV3-2) and TRBJ2-7; TRBD2 matches at 9 bases. The CDR3 length is 16 residues. Germline CDR1 reads LGHDT; CDR2 reads YNNKEL (reference sequence). V shed 1 base, J shed 2 bases, and the junction held 6 bases outside the gene matches. The CDR3 DNA sequence: TGTGCCAGCAGCCAAGGTTCGGCTAGCGGGGCCTACGAGCAGTACTTC. Its protein product is CASSQGSASGAYEQYF.

The chain combines TRBV29-1 with TRBJ1-4; D gene uncertain. The CDR3 contains 14 residues. CDR1 is SQVTM, CDR2 ANQGSEA, per germline. Trimming removed 1 base at V and 1 base at J, with 7 bases between. CDR3 residues: CSVEGHLTNEKLFF. In DNA form, the CDR3 reads TGCAGCGTTGAAGGGCACCTAACTAATGAAAAACTGTTTTTT.

The genes are TRBV6-5 and TRBJ1-1; tentative D call: TRBD1 (6 bases). This CDR3 has 14 amino acids. The V and J ends lost 6 bases and 1 base respectively, with 12 bases between them. Germline lookup yields CDR1 MNHEY and CDR2 SVGAGI. As DNA, the CDR3 is TGTGCCAGCAGGCCCGGGACACCGAACACTGAAGCTTTCTTT. Translated: CASRPGTPNTEAFF.

V usage is TRBV9 and J usage is TRBJ2-3; D perhaps matches TRBD2 (7 bases). V shed 4 bases and J shed 4 bases, with 16 bases lying between them. Per germline, CDR1 SGDLS and CDR2 YYNGEE. This CDR3 contains 15 residues. The CDR3 DNA is TGTGCCAGCAGCCGGGGGGCGGTGGGAGCAGATACGCAGTATTTT. It is translated as CASSRGAVGADTQYF.

CDR3 sequence reads: CASSPGGQGRPLHF. In nucleotides, the CDR3 is TGTGCCAGCAGCCCCGGGGGACAGGGGAGGCCCCTCCACTTT. V gene TRBV7-2 combines with J gene TRBJ1-6; 10 positions match TRBD1. Trimming took 5 bases from V and 13 from J; bases not matched to a gene: 8. CDR1 is SGHTA, CDR2 FQGNSA, per germline. CDR3 length: 14 amino acids. Drawing the rest from reference TRBV7-2 and TRBJ1-6, the complete variable domain is GAGVSQSPSNKVTEKGKDVELRCDPISGHTALYWYRQSLGQGLEFLIYFQGNSAPDKSGLPSDRFSAERTGGSVSTLTIQRTQQEDSAVYLCASSPGGQGRPLHFGNGTRLTVT.

V and J are TRBV13 and TRBJ2-7; 8 nucleotides align to TRBD1. The germline gives CDR1 PRHDT, CDR2 FYEKMQ (reference sequence). The CDR3 has 16 amino acids. V dropped 0 bases and J dropped 6; count of bases not matched to a gene: 10. CDR3 sequence: CASSLGKGTGLGEQYF. The CDR3 nucleotides read TGTGCCAGCAGCTTAGGCAAGGGGACAGGCCTCGGCGAGCAGTACTTC.

In DNA, the CDR3 is TGTGCCAGCAGCTTAGCGTTAGCGGGGGCCACAGATACGCAGTATTTT. Protein product: CASSLALAGATDTQYF. V is TRBV7-6 and J is TRBJ2-3; 9 bases are shared with TRBD2. V was pared by 0 bases and J by 2 bases, with 3 bases of the junction left unmatched. The CDR3 length is 16 residues. CDR1 and CDR2 (germline): SGHVS, FNYEAQ.

This chain links TRBV7-8 with TRBJ1-5; 10 bases align to TRBD1. The CDR3 covers 16 residues. Germline V CDR1 and CDR2: SGHVS, FQNEAQ. Unmatched junction bases numbered 3, after V lost 1 base and J lost 3 bases. CDR3 region: CASSLGQGAFNQPQHF. The CDR3 DNA reads TGTGCCAGCAGCTTAGGACAGGGGGCGTTCAATCAGCCCCAGCATTTT. Full variable domain (remainder filled in from reference TRBV7-8 and TRBJ1-5): GAGVSQSPRYKVAKRGQDVALRCDPISGHVSLFWYQQALGQGPEFLTYFQNEAQLDKSGLPSDRFFAERPEGSVSTLKIQRTQQEDSAVYLCASSLGQGAFNQPQHFGDGTRLSIL.

The gene calls are TRBV6-5 and TRBJ1-2; TRBD1 might be the D (6 bases). Germline V gene lookup returns CDR1 MNHEY and CDR2 SVGAGI. The V and J ends lost 2 bases and 2 bases respectively, with 6 bases between them. CDR3 length: 13 amino acids. The CDR3 is CASSYQGNYGYTF. The CDR3 region has the DNA TGTGCCAGCAGTTACCAGGGGAACTATGGCTACACCTTC.

The sample holds one count of this clone. The CDR3 DNA follows: TGTGCCAGCAGTGAAACTGTCGAGCAGTACTTC. This codes for CASSETVEQYF. This chain links TRBV2 with TRBJ2-7; D gene ambiguous. Germline CDR1 SNHLY, CDR2 FYNNEI. The CDR3 extends over 11 amino acids. Trimming removed 2 bases at V and 6 bases at J, with 5 bases between.

There are a few counts of this clone. The chain is built from TRBV14 and TRBJ1-1; 8 bases are a match to TRBD1. V gave up 1 base and J gave up 0 bases; unmatched junction bases: 1. In germline, CDR1 is SGHDN, CDR2 FVKESK. The CDR3 is 15 amino acids. The CDR3 reads CASSQGQGMNTEAFF. In DNA form, the CDR3 reads TGTGCCAGCAGCCAAGGACAGGGGATGAACACTGAAGCTTTCTTT.

V gene TRBV3-1 (or the pseudogene TRBV3-2) combines with J gene TRBJ1-2; tentative D call: TRBD1 (6 bases). Germline values: CDR1 LGHDT, CDR2 YNNKEL (reference sequence). V was pared by 4 bases and J by 1 base, with 19 bases between. The CDR3 is made up of 17 amino acids. CDR3 DNA: TGTGCCAGCAGCCCCACCTTTACAGGGCTCTTTAACTATGGCTACACCTTC. It encodes CASSPTFTGLFNYGYTF.

V and J are TRBV6-1 and TRBJ2-2, with D uncertain. Germline assignment: CDR1 MNHNS and CDR2 SASEGT. V lost 2 bases and J lost 5, with 9 bases in between. This CDR3 has 14 amino acids. CDR3 sequence reads: CASSELAGTGELFF. The CDR3 nucleotides are TGTGCCAGCAGTGAACTTGCCGGGACCGGGGAGCTGTTTTTT.

A remark on this clone: The sample contains more than one DNA sequence encoding this CDR3. The chain employs TRBV9 and TRBJ2-3; D remains unclear. Trimming pared 0 bases from V and 0 bases from J, leaving 8 bases between. The CDR3 extends over 15 amino acids. Germline V lookup: CDR1 SGDLS, CDR2 YYNGEE. CDR3 sequence (DNA): TGTGCCAGCAGCGTAGGGGCAGGCAGCACAGATACGCAGTATTTT. It specifies CASSVGAGSTDTQYF.

The V and J genes are TRBV7-9 and TRBJ2-7, with 8 bases aligning to TRBD1. Trimming removed 7 bases from V and 3 bases from J; junction bases left unmatched: 11. The length of the CDR3 is 15 residues. Germline V gene lookup returns CDR1 SEHNR and CDR2 FQNEAQ (reference sequence). The CDR3 DNA sequence: TGTGCCAGCAACCCACCCGGGACAGGAAACTACGAGCAGTACTTC. Translated, it gives CASNPPGTGNYEQYF. The full variable domain, with the rest looked up from reference TRBV7-9 and TRBJ2-7, is DTGVSQNPRHKITKRGQNVTFRCDPISEHNRLYWYRQTLGQGPEFLTYFQNEAQLEKSRLLSDRFSAERPKGSFSTLEIQRTEQGDSAMYLCASNPPGTGNYEQYFGPGTRLTVT.

The V and J genes are TRBV28 and TRBJ1-2, with D uncertain. Trimming took 5 bases from V and 7 from J, leaving 11 bases between them. CDR3 size: 12 residues. From germline, CDR1 is MDHEN and CDR2 SYDVKM. In nucleotides, the CDR3 is TGTGCCAGCAGTCTAACCGTAGCTGGCTACACCTTC. It codes for CASSLTVAGYTF.

The chain is built from TRBV5-1 and TRBJ2-1; 8 bases map to TRBD2. Germline V CDR1 and CDR2: SGHRS, YFSETQ. The CDR3 has 13 amino acids. Trimming removed 3 bases from V and 6 bases from J; junction bases left unmatched: 2. The CDR3 loop is CASSSGLANEQFF. In DNA, the CDR3 is TGCGCCAGCAGCTCAGGACTAGCCAATGAGCAGTTCTTC.

The genes are TRBV10-2 and TRBJ2-5, with 11 positions matching TRBD1. Unmatched junction bases numbered 9, after V lost 7 bases and J lost 5 bases. CDR3 size: 15 residues. Germline CDR1 is WSHSY and CDR2 is SAAADI. CDR3 region: CASTDRGLSGETQYF. DNA for the CDR3: TGCGCCAGCACGGACAGGGGGCTATCAGGGGAGACCCAGTACTTC.